A selection of T cell receptor beta chains follows, all from one sample in a study of blood T cell repertoires in COVID-19. Data came from immunoSEQ multiplex PCR; TCRdb stores just in-frame clones and leaves some out. Here the sample spans about 170,000 clones, around 81% being singletons. Specimen: peripheral blood. The receptor set was obtained from a man in his 70s with active or convalescent COVID-19. Both conserved end residues are trimmed from each CDR3. The order of the fields is V gene, clone size, CDR3 length, CDR3 protein. Not every row has a clone size; where given, it reads once, few, many or a size class.

TRBV19 | NA | 10 | ASSSRQGEQY
TRBV3-1/TRBV3-2 | NA | 12 | ASSPGQGNYGYT
TRBV4-3 | once | 12 | ASSPLTGNYGYT
TRBV24-1 | NA | 13 | ATSDPRQGRNEQY
TRBV15 | NA | 14 | ATSREDSGGHNEQF
TRBV6-5 | NA | 14 | ASSYSWTRSYNEQF
TRBV7-9 | NA | 10 | SLSRGNYEQY
TRBV7-2 | NA | 15 | ASSLAHRTSGQETQY
TRBV7-9 | NA | 12 | ASSLGAIQETQY
TRBV5-1 | NA | 13 | ASSDREQGQPEAF
TRBV28 | once | 11 | ASSLRSGNTIY